The entry below describes one T cell receptor (beta chain). The antigen is undetermined. Vbeta (60) and Jbeta (13) primers were used in the PCR. The table came from immunoSEQ multiplex PCR; TCRdb's copy has only in-frame clones and leaves some out. This table has approximately 150,000 clones, about 83% appearing once. The sample belongs to a study of cytomegalovirus exposure and HLA in healthy donors. Turning to the study itself: A prior analysis found roughly 110 million unique TCR beta sequences from around 180 million T cells.

Overall study results and limits: According to the study, 150 to 200 TCR beta chains were cytomegalovirus-associated. In the analysis, some V segments, TRBV6-2 and TRBV6-3 included, were excluded as indistinguishable. TCR association rates varied by HLA locus in a later analysis, with DRB1 highest and HLA-C lowest.

J was trimmed by 4 bases and V by 0 bases; bases with no gene match: 9. This CDR3 is built from 16 residues. CDR1 GTSNPN and CDR2 SVGIG come from the germline V gene (reference sequence). Sequencing was done on a sample of PBMCs. This clonotype was obtained from a girl aged 10 to 17 in good health and CMV-seropositive. The chain joins TRBV30 to TRBJ1-2, with 9 bases that match TRBD1. The chain's CDR3 is CAWSVYGTGKVYGYTF. CDR3 nucleotides: TGTGCCTGGAGTGTCTACGGGACAGGGAAGGTCTATGGCTACACCTTC. The variable domain in full, with the rest retrieved from reference TRBV30 and TRBJ1-2, is SQTIHQWPATLVQPVGSPLSLECTVEGTSNPNLYWYRQAAGRGLQLLFYSVGIGQISSEVPQNLSASRPQDRQFILSSKKLLLSDSGFYLCAWSVYGTGKVYGYTFGSGTRLTVV.